The sequence of this T cell receptor beta chain was determined in a study of beta chain features in type 1 diabetes. General study findings and limits: Insertions were fewer and deletions more numerous at VDJ junctions in type 1 diabetes patients.

Of the isolated RNA, all was reverse transcribed, and so the sequenced material was expressed TCRB transcripts. The data were produced by immunoSEQ multiplex PCR, yet TCRdb's version contains in-frame clones alone and is incomplete. The profile shows 620,000 or so clones, around 15% of them singletons. CDR1 is MGHRA and CDR2 is YSYEKL in the germline V gene. Trimming removed 1 base at V and 0 bases at J, with 10 bases between. CDR3 length equals 17 residues. For this clone: The antigen is undetermined.

Cells sorted by CD45RO/CCR7/CD25/CD127/CD95/CD27 comprised CD4+ naive, central memory, regulatory and stem cell-like memory cells. V gene TRBV4-1 combines with J gene TRBJ1-6; D gene uncertain. This receptor was identified in a man aged 18 to 29 in good health. Sequences were obtained from naive CD4+ T cells from blood. As DNA, the CDR3 is TGCGCCAGCAGCCAAGGGGATAGGAGCTCCTATAATTCACCCCTCCACTTT. Translation: CASSQGDRSSYNSPLHF.